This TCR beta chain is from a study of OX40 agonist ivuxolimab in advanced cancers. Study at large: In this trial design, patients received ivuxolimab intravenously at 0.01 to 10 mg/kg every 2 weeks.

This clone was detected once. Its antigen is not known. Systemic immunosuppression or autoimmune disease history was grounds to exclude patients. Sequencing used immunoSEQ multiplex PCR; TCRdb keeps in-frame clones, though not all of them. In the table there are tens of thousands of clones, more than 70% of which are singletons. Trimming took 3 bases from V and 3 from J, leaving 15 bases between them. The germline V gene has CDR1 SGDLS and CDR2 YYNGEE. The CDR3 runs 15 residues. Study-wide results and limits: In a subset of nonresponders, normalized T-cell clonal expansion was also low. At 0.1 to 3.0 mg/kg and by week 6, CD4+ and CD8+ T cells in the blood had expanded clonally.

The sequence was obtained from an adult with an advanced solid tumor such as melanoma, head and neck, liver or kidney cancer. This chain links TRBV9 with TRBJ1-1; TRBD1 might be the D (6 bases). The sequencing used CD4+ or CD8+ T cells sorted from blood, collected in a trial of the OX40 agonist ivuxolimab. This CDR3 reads CASSGGGRGYTEAFF. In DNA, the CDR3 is TGTGCCAGCAGCGGGGGGGGCAGAGGGTACACTGAAGCTTTCTTT.